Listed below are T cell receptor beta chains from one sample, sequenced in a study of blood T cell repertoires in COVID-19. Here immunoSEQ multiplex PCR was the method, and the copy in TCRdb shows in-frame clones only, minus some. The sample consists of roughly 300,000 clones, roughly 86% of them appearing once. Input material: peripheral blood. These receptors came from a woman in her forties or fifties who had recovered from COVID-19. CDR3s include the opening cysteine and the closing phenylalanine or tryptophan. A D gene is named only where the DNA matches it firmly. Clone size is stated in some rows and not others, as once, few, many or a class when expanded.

TGTGCCAGCAGCAAAATAGCGGGAGTACCCGGGGAGCTGTTTTTT	CASSKIAGVPGELFF	TRBV11-2	TRBJ2-2	TRBD2	NA
TGTGCCATCAGTGGATTAGCGGGGACGGGGACCGGGGAGCTGTTTTTT	CAISGLAGTGTGELFF	TRBV10-3	TRBJ2-2	TRBD2	many
TGTGCCAGCAGTCTCGCTGAGGACTATGGCTACACCTTC	CASSLAEDYGYTF	TRBV28	TRBJ1-2	NA	NA
TGTGCCAGCGGCGTGGGACATGTCCAGCATTTT	CASGVGHVQHF	TRBV27	TRBJ1-5	NA	few
TGTGCCTGGAACAGGGATGGAGAAAAACTGTTTTTT	CAWNRDGEKLFF	TRBV30	TRBJ1-4	NA	NA
TGTGCCAGCAGCTTATTCCGGGAGGAAAACATTCAGTACTTC	CASSLFREENIQYF	TRBV7-9	TRBJ2-4	TRBD2	NA
TGTGCCAGCAGCTCAGACAGGGATTCACCCCTCCACTTT	CASSSDRDSPLHF	TRBV7-2	TRBJ1-6	TRBD1	few
TGTGCCAGCAACGAGGGCGCGGCAACTAATGAAAAACTGTTTTTT	CASNEGAATNEKLFF	TRBV28	TRBJ1-4	NA	many
TGTGCCAGCAGCACGCTTATCTCAGGGGACTATGGCTACACCTTC	CASSTLISGDYGYTF	TRBV7-8	TRBJ1-2	NA	NA
TGTGCCAGCAGCAGGGGGACAGGGAGCACAGATACGCAGTATTTT	CASSRGTGSTDTQYF	TRBV6-5	TRBJ2-3	TRBD1	NA
TGTGCCATCAGTGGCGGGGGGTCGACAGATACGCAGTATTTT	CAISGGGSTDTQYF	TRBV10-3	TRBJ2-3	TRBD2	NA
TGTGCCAGCAGCTTTTCCCCAGGCCTCCTCTCTGGGGCCAACGTCCTGACTTTC	CASSFSPGLLSGANVLTF	TRBV7-2	TRBJ2-6	NA	NA
TGTGCCAGCAGCGTACAGGAGAATAGCAATCAGCCCCAGCATTTT	CASSVQENSNQPQHF	TRBV2	TRBJ1-5	NA	few
TGCAGCGTTGCTGGACAGGGACTAACAGAGCAGTACTTC	CSVAGQGLTEQYF	TRBV29-1	TRBJ2-7	NA	NA
TGTGCCAGTAGTTATGAGGGGGCGGGAGAGACCCAGTACTTC	CASSYEGAGETQYF	TRBV19	TRBJ2-5	TRBD1	NA
TGTGCCAGCAGCCTCAAAGGGGGGGGGAACACTGAAGCTTTCTTT	CASSLKGGGNTEAFF	TRBV3-1/TRBV3-2	TRBJ1-1	NA	NA
TGTGCCAGCAGCGTAGCCGGGGGATACCGGACTAGCGGGAGCCCCCAGTCATGGCGTGAGCAGTTCTTC	CASSVAGGYRTSGSPQSWREQFF	TRBV9	TRBJ2-1	TRBD2	NA